The 24 T cell receptor beta chains reported below all come from one sample, sequenced in a study of response to subunit inactivated influenza vaccine. In TCRdb, the RT-PCR reads were re-called with MiXCR into one record per CDR3 protein. The data hold a few hundred thousand distinct CDR3 sequences, with approximately 7.3% observed a single time. Sequences were derived from PBMCs from blood, sampled about 24 months after vaccination. These receptors all come from a man between 50 and 75 years old who received an inactivated influenza vaccine.

This clonotype has at least ten counts. The chain recombines TRBV28 with TRBJ1-2; 7 bases line up with TRBD1. V was pared by 6 bases and J by 2 bases, with 3 bases of the junction left unmatched. CDR3 length: 13 amino acids. CDR1 and CDR2 from the germline V gene are MDHEN and SYDVKM. The DNA of the CDR3 is TGTGCCAGCAGGCCGGACAGGAACTATGGCTACACCTTC. Translating gives CASRPDRNYGYTF.

This clonotype was seen a handful of times. In DNA, the CDR3 is TGCAGTGCTAGGGCGGACAGGGTTCAGCCCCAGCATTTT. Protein sequence: CSARADRVQPQHF. The chain employs TRBV20-1 and TRBJ1-5; 8 positions match TRBD1. This CDR3 spans 13 amino acids. The germline V gene has CDR1 DFQATT and CDR2 SNEGSKA (reference sequence). Trimming cost V 3 bases and J 6 bases; bases outside gene matches: 4.

This clonotype was detected ten times or more. The rearrangement joins TRBV10-3 to TRBJ2-7; TRBD1 is a possible D gene (5 bases). Germline CDR1 and CDR2: ENHRY and SYGVKD. V was pared by 0 bases and J by 7 bases, with 19 bases between. This CDR3 has 16 residues. The CDR3 nucleotides read TGTGCCATCAGTGAGTCGTTAGGGTGGGGCTCTGGGGAGCAGTACTTC. It yields the protein CAISESLGWGSGEQYF.

This clonotype was seen at least ten times. The J gene is TRBJ2-5, the V gene TRBV29-1; tentatively, D is TRBD1 (6 bases). Germline V gene data show CDR1 as SQVTM and CDR2 as ANQGSEA. V lost 7 bases to trimming and J lost 3 bases, with 15 bases between them. The CDR3 loop spans 13 amino acids. In DNA form, the CDR3 reads TGCAGCGGGGACCTGGGGGCCAAAGAGACCCAGTACTTC. It specifies CSGDLGAKETQYF.

This rearrangement joins TRBV12-5 to TRBJ1-1; D unclear. V lost 3 bases and J lost 6, with 11 bases in between. The CDR3 contains 13 residues. CDR1 and CDR2 from the germline V gene are LGHNT and FRNRAP. As DNA, the CDR3 is TGTGCTAGTGGTTTCCACGGGGTCGCTGAAGCTTTCTTT. Translated, it gives CASGFHGVAEAFF.

This clonotype was observed a handful of times. The rearrangement links TRBV20-1 to TRBJ1-2; 7 bases align to TRBD1. The CDR3 is made up of 14 amino acids. CDR1 and CDR2 (germline): DFQATT, SNEGSKA (reference sequence). V was pared by 3 bases and J by 3 bases, with 7 bases of the junction left unmatched. CDR3 bases: TGCAGTGCTAGTGGGGGACAGAATTACTATGGCTACACCTTC. It is translated as CSASGGQNYYGYTF.

This clonotype has a handful of counts. The chain joins TRBV7-2 to TRBJ2-1; TRBD1 matches at 7 bases. Per the germline V gene, CDR1 is SGHTA and CDR2 is FQGNSA. Trimming cost V 1 base and J 7 bases; bases outside gene matches: 10. The CDR3 loop spans 16 amino acids. For the CDR3, the DNA is TGTGCCAGCAGCTTAGGATGGACAGGTGGTGAGAATGAGCAGTTCTTC. Translation: CASSLGWTGGENEQFF.

This chain joins TRBV7-9 and TRBJ2-5; perhaps TRBD1 as D (5 bases). The CDR3 has 14 amino acids. CDR1 and CDR2 (germline): SEHNR, FQNEAQ (reference sequence). Trimming took 5 bases from V and 5 from J, leaving 15 bases between them. The chain's CDR3 is CASSPRVVFETQYF. The CDR3 region has the DNA TGTGCCAGCAGCCCCAGGGTTGTCTTTGAGACCCAGTACTTC.

In this sample, this clonotype turned up once. The chain carries TRBV6-2 or TRBV6-3 and TRBJ1-4; D remains ambiguous. Trimming pared 5 bases from V and 8 bases from J, leaving 15 bases between. Germline assignment: CDR1 MNHEY and CDR2 SVGEGT. This CDR3 has 14 amino acids. The CDR3 DNA is TGTGCCAGCAGTCGTGGGGTAGGGAACGAAAAACTGTTTTTT. Translating gives CASSRGVGNEKLFF.

This clonotype was observed a few times. The chain employs TRBV6-5 and TRBJ2-7, with D perhaps being TRBD1 or TRBD2 (5 bases each). CDR1 is MNHEY, CDR2 SVGAGI, per germline. The CDR3 spans 13 residues. With 2 bases removed from V and 6 bases from J, the gap between germline ends came to 11 bases. The CDR3 DNA reads as TGTGCCAGCAGTTACAACGGGGCTGGCGAGCAGTACTTC. It translates to CASSYNGAGEQYF.

Of note for this clonotype: A read error is possible here, since a much larger clone lies one base away. This sequence joins TRBV20-1 and TRBJ2-4; 10 bases align to TRBD2. Per the germline V gene, CDR1 is DFQATT and CDR2 is SNEGSKA (reference sequence). The J segment lost 8 bases and the V segment lost 5 bases, leaving 12 bases of the junction unmatched. The CDR3 has 15 amino acids. CDR3 loop: CSARAAGGPWDIQYF. The CDR3 nucleotides read TGCAGTGCTCGCGCAGCGGGAGGGCCATGGGACATTCAGTACTTC.

This clonotype was picked up a small number of times. The J gene is TRBJ2-2, the V gene TRBV21-1; the table's D call, TRBD1, has no DNA check behind it. TRBV21-1 is marked as a pseudogene. The CDR3 is 16 residues long. The CDR3, as DNA: TGTGCCAGCAGCAAAGAAGGGGGGAGAGCAGACGGGGAGCTGTTTTTT. It is translated as CASSKEGGRADGELFF.

This clonotype was observed a few times. The chain joins TRBV5-1 to TRBJ2-1; TRBD2 might be the D (6 bases). Per germline, CDR1 SGHRS and CDR2 YFSETQ. The CDR3 sequence is 14 residues long. V lost 4 bases and J 7 bases, leaving 15 bases between the germline ends. CDR3 region: CASSPLGLRNEQFF. The CDR3 DNA reads as TGCGCCAGCAGCCCCTTGGGACTTAGAAATGAGCAGTTCTTC.

This clonotype is medium-sized. The chain carries TRBV13 and TRBJ2-7; the match to TRBD2 covers 9 bases. Per germline, CDR1 PRHDT and CDR2 FYEKMQ (reference sequence). Unmatched junction bases numbered 3, after V lost 0 bases and J lost 3 bases. The CDR3 sequence is 15 residues long. CDR3 loop: CASSLGTSGGYEQYF. DNA of the CDR3: TGTGCCAGCAGCTTAGGGACTAGCGGTGGCTACGAGCAGTACTTC. Full variable domain (missing parts from reference TRBV13 and TRBJ2-7): AAGVIQSPRHLIKEKRETATLKCYPIPRHDTVYWYQQGPGQDPQFLISFYEKMQSDKGSIPDRFSAQQFSDYHSELNMSSLELGDSALYFCASSLGTSGGYEQYFGPGTRLTVT.

The sample holds a few counts of this clonotype. This chain links TRBV6-2 or TRBV6-3 with TRBJ2-7, with TRBD2 matching 8 bases. The CDR3 length is 14 residues. Unmatched junction bases numbered 12, after V lost 7 bases and J lost 7 bases. Germline CDR1 reads MNHEY; CDR2 reads SVGEGT. The CDR3, as DNA: TGTGCCAGCATGCCAGCGGGAGATCCAAGGGAGCAGTACTTC. Residues: CASMPAGDPREQYF.

This clonotype has ten or more counts. The chain joins TRBV6-6 to TRBJ1-4, with D tentatively TRBD1 (6 bases). CDR3 length equals 11 residues. Deletions cut 4 bases from V and 10 bases from J, with 7 bases between. Germline assignment: CDR1 MNHNY and CDR2 SVGAGI (reference sequence). CDR3 nucleotide sequence: TGTGCCAGCAGTTCGACAGGAAAACTGTTTTTT. It specifies CASSSTGKLFF.

The chain joins TRBV10-3 to TRBJ2-1; TRBD2 matches 8 bases. Germline trimming cut 6 bases from V and 5 bases from J; bases unmatched to any gene: 6. The CDR3 is 14 residues long. CDR1 and CDR2 (germline): ENHRY, SYGVKD. The CDR3 sequence: CAISGRGNHNEQFF. The CDR3 nucleotides read TGTGCCATCAGCGGGAGGGGAAACCACAATGAGCAGTTCTTC.

There are many counts of this clonotype. The V call is TRBV12-3 or TRBV12-4, the J call TRBJ2-1; no clear D gene. The CDR3 length is 16 residues. Trimming took off 6 bases at V and 8 bases at J, with 23 bases between the two ends. This CDR3 is CASSLGRWAGDDEQFF. The CDR3 DNA reads as TGTGCCAGCAGCCTCGGTCGGTGGGCCGGCGACGATGAGCAGTTCTTC.

This clonotype was picked up many times. The chain joins TRBV12-3 or TRBV12-4 to TRBJ1-5, with 7 bases lining up with TRBD1. The CDR3 length is 14 residues. The trim removed 5 bases at V and 11 bases at J, leaving 12 bases unmatched. The CDR3 sequence: CASSPTGTAPSQHF. CDR3 in DNA: TGTGCCAGCAGTCCAACGGGGACAGCCCCTTCCCAGCATTTT.

This clonotype was observed a handful of times. This chain joins TRBV28 and TRBJ2-7; TRBD1 matches at 7 bases. The CDR3 consists of 14 residues. CDR1 is MDHEN and CDR2 is SYDVKM in the germline V gene. The trim removed 5 bases at V and 7 bases at J, leaving 11 bases unmatched. The CDR3 is CASSTVGQANEQYF. DNA for the CDR3: TGTGCCAGCAGTACCGTCGGACAGGCAAATGAGCAGTACTTC.

Only a few counts were recorded for this clonotype. The chain combines TRBV28 with TRBJ2-5; D is undetermined. Germline CDR1 and CDR2: MDHEN and SYDVKM. This CDR3 spans 11 amino acids. V shed 6 bases and J shed 2 bases, with 4 bases lying between them. The CDR3: CASRNQETQYF. DNA for the CDR3: TGTGCCAGCAGGAATCAAGAGACCCAGTACTTC.

There are a few counts of this clonotype. The genes are TRBV4-2 and TRBJ2-5, with unresolved D. The germline V gene has CDR1 LGHNA and CDR2 YNFKEQ. There are 16 residues in the CDR3. The V gene lost 0 bases and the J gene lost 2 bases, with 13 bases spanning the gap. The CDR3 spells CASSQEGRPPQETQYF. Here the CDR3 DNA reads TGTGCCAGCAGCCAAGAAGGCCGACCCCCTCAAGAGACCCAGTACTTC.

This clonotype was observed many times. This sequence joins TRBV3-1 and TRBJ2-1, with no clear D. V was shortened by 0 bases and J by 8 bases, with 14 bases between the two germline ends. Germline V gene lookup returns CDR1 LGHDT and CDR2 YNNKEL (reference sequence). The CDR3 totals 15 residues. CDR3: CASSQDLSPSYEQFF. Here the CDR3 DNA reads TGTGCCAGCAGCCAAGATTTGTCCCCGAGTTATGAGCAGTTCTTC.

This clonotype was counted many times. The J gene is TRBJ1-2, the V gene TRBV9; TRBD1 aligns across 9 bases. J gave up 5 bases and V 0 bases, and 2 bases lay outside the gene matches. This CDR3 region has 14 residues. Germline V gene lookup returns CDR1 SGDLS and CDR2 YYNGEE. The DNA for the CDR3 is TGTGCCAGCAGCGTAGGGGACAGGGTTTATGGCTACACCTTC. Its protein is CASSVGDRVYGYTF.